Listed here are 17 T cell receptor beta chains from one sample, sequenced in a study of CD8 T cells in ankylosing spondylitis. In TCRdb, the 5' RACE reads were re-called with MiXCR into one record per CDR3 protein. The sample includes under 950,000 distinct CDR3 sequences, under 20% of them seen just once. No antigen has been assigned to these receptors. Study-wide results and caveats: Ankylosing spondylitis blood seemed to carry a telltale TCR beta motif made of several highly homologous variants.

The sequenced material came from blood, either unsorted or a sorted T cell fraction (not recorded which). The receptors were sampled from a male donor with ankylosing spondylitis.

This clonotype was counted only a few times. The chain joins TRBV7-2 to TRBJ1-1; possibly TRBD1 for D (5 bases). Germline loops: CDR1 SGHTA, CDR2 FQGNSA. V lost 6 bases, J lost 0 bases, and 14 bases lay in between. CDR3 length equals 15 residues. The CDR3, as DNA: TGTGCCAGCAGTGGACGGGGCCCCATGAACACTGAAGCTTTCTTT. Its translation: CASSGRGPMNTEAFF.

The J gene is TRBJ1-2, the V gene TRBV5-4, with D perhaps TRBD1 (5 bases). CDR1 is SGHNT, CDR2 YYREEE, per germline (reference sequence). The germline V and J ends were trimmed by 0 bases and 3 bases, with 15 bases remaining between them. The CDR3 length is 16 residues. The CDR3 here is CASSLDSRRGYYGYTF. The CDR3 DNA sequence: TGTGCCAGCAGCTTGGACTCTCGGAGGGGCTACTATGGCTACACCTTC.

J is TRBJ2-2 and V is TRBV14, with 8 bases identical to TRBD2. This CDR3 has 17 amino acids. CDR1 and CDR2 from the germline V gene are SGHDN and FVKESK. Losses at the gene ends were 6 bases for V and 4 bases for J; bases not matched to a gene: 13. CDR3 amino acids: CASRQSRGGRITGELFF. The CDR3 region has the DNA TGTGCCAGCAGGCAGAGTCGGGGGGGCCGAATCACCGGGGAGCTGTTTTTT. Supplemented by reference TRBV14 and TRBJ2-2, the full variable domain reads EAGVTQFPSHSVIEKGQTVTLRCDPISGHDNLYWYRRVMGKEIKFLLHFVKESKQDESGMPNNRFLAERTGGTYSTLKVQPAELEDSGVYFCASRQSRGGRITGELFFGEGSRLTVL.

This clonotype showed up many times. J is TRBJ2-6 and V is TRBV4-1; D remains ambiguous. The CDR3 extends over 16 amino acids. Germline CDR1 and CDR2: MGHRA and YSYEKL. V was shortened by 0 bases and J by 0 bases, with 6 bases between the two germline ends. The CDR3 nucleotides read TGCGCCAGCAGCCAAGAAGGGTCCTCTGGGGCCAACGTCCTGACTTTC. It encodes CASSQEGSSGANVLTF.

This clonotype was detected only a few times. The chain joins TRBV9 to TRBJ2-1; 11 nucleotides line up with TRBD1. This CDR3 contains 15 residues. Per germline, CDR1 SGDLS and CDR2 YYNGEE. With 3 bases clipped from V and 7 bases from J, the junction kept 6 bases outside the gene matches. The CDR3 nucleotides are TGTGCCAGCAGCGCCGGGACAGGGGGAGGAAATGAGCAGTTCTTC. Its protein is CASSAGTGGGNEQFF.

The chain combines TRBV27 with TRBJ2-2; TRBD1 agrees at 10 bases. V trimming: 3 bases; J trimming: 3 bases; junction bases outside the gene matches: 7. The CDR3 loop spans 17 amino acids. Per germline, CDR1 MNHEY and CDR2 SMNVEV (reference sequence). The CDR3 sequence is CASSLDRDRGYTGELFF. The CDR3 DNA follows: TGTGCCAGCAGTTTGGACCGGGACAGGGGATACACCGGGGAGCTGTTTTTT.

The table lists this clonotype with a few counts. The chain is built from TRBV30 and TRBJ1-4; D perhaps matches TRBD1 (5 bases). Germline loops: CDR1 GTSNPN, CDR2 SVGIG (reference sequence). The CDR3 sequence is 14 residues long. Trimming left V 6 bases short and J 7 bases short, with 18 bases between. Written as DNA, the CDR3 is TGTGCCTGCCAAAGCCTAGGGGTCGGTGAAAAACTGTTTTTT. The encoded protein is CACQSLGVGEKLFF.

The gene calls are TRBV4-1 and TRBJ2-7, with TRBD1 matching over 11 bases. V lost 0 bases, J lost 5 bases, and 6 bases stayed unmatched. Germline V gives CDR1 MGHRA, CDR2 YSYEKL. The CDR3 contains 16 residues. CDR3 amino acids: CASSQERTGGFDEQYF. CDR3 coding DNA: TGCGCCAGCAGCCAAGAACGGACAGGGGGCTTCGACGAGCAGTACTTC.

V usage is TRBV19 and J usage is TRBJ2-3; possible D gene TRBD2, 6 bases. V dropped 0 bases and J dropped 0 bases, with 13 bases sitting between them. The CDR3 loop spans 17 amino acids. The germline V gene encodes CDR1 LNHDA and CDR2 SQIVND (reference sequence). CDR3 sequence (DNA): TGTGCCAGTAGTATAGACTCGTGGCGGGGTAGCACAGATACGCAGTATTTT. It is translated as CASSIDSWRGSTDTQYF.

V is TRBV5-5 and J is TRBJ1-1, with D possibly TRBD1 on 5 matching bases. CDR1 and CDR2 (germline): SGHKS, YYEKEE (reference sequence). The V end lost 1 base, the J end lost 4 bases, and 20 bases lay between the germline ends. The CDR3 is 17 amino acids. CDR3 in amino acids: CASSLRPPGTGITEAFF. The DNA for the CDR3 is TGTGCCAGCAGCTTGCGGCCCCCGGGGACCGGCATCACTGAAGCTTTCTTT.

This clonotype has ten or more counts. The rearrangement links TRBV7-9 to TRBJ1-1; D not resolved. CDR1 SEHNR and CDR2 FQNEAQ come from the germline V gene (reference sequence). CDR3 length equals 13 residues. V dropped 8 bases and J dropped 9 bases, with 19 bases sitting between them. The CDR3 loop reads CASSRGAESKAFF. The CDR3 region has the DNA TGTGCCAGCTCCCGAGGTGCGGAATCGAAAGCTTTCTTT.

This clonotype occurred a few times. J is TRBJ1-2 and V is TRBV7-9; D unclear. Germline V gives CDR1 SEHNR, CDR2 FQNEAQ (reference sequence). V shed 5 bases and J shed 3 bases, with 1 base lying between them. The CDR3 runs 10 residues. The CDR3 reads CASSHYGYTF. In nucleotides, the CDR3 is TGTGCCAGCAGCCACTATGGCTACACCTTC.

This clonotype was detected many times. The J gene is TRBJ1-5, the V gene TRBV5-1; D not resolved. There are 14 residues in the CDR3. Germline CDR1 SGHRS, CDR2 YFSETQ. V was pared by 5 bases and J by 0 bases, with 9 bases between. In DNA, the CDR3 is TGCGCCAGCAGACCAGACCATAGCAATCAGCCCCAGCATTTT. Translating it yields CASRPDHSNQPQHF.

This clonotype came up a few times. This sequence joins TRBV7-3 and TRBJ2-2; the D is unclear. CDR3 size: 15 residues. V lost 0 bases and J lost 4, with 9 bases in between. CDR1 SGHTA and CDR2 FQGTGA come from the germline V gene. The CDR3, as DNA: TGTGCCAGCAGCTTAACTGGGGTTCCCACCGGGGAGCTGTTTTTT. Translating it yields CASSLTGVPTGELFF.

In DNA form, the CDR3 reads TGTGCCAGCAGCGTAGAAGGCGGGGGGACCGGGAACGAGCAGTACTTC. It yields the protein CASSVEGGGTGNEQYF. The chain recombines TRBV9 with TRBJ2-7; 8 positions agree with TRBD2. The V gene end was trimmed by 0 bases and the J gene end by 5 bases; junction bases not matched to a gene: 10. This CDR3 region has 16 residues. Germline CDR1 and CDR2: SGDLS and YYNGEE.

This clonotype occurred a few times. In DNA, the CDR3 is TGTGCCAGCAGCCTACCCAGACAGGGGGCAATTGGTAGCACTGAAGCTTTCTTT. This encodes CASSLPRQGAIGSTEAFF. This chain uses TRBV28 with TRBJ1-1; TRBD1 matches 10 bases. Germline trimming cut 6 bases from V and 4 bases from J; bases unmatched to any gene: 17. This CDR3 comprises 18 residues. Germline assignment: CDR1 MDHEN and CDR2 SYDVKM.

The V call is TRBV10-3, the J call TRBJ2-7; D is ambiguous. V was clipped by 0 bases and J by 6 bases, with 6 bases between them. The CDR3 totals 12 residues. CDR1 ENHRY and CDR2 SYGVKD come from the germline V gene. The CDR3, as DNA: TGTGCCATCAGTGAGTCTGGCCTCGAGCAGTACTTC. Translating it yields CAISESGLEQYF.